Shown below are 32 T cell receptor beta chains from a single sample sequenced in a study of chemoradiotherapy in HPV16-positive cancers. Here immunoSEQ multiplex PCR was the method, and the copy in TCRdb shows in-frame clones only, minus some. The table includes 8,100 or so clones, about 74% detected once. The sequenced sample was tumor tissue, obtained from a patient who underwent chemoradiotherapy. The source is a human donor with HPV-associated anogenital cancer.

V and J are TRBV5-4 and TRBJ1-1, with a weak D call TRBD1 (6 bases). V lost 4 bases to trimming and J lost 4 bases, with 20 bases between them. Germline V gives CDR1 SGHNT, CDR2 YYREEE (reference sequence). The CDR3 is made up of 16 amino acids. The CDR3 DNA reads as TGTGCCAGCAGCGATTACCAGGGGTTGATGGTCACTGAAGCTTTCTTT. Its translation: CASSDYQGLMVTEAFF. The full variable domain, rest sourced from reference TRBV5-4 and TRBJ1-1, is ETGVTQSPTHLIKTRGQQVTLRCSSQSGHNTVSWYQQALGQGPQFIFQYYREEENGRGNFPPRFSGLQFPNYSSELNVNALELDDSALYLCASSDYQGLMVTEAFFGQGTRLTVV.

J is TRBJ1-3 and V is TRBV6-1; D gene ambiguous. Trimming pared 6 bases from V and 4 bases from J, leaving 10 bases between. The CDR3 covers 13 residues. Germline values: CDR1 MNHNS, CDR2 SASEGT. For the CDR3, the DNA is TGTGCCAGCAGCGGAGATGGAGGAAACACCATATATTTT. Protein product: CASSGDGGNTIYF.

The CDR3 coding sequence is TGTGCCAGCAGTCTCGGACAGGGTAGCGCCTATGGCTACACCTTC. Its translation is CASSLGQGSAYGYTF. The rearrangement uses TRBV6-6 and TRBJ1-2; 8 bases line up with TRBD1. CDR3 length: 15 residues. The J segment lost 4 bases and the V segment lost 5 bases, leaving 9 bases of the junction unmatched. CDR1 MNHNY and CDR2 SVGAGI come from the germline V gene (reference sequence).

J is TRBJ2-7 and V is TRBV5-5, with 7 positions matching TRBD2. The junction had 8 bases not matched to a gene; V was cut back by 1 base and J by 1 base. Germline loops: CDR1 SGHKS, CDR2 YYEKEE (reference sequence). The CDR3 extends over 16 amino acids. The CDR3 loop is CASSLLPGGISYEQYF. CDR3 DNA sequence: TGTGCCAGCAGCTTGCTTCCGGGGGGAATTTCCTACGAGCAGTACTTC. Full variable domain (remainder filled in from reference TRBV5-5 and TRBJ2-7): DAGVTQSPTHLIKTRGQQVTLRCSPISGHKSVSWYQQVLGQGPQFIFQYYEKEERGRGNFPDRFSARQFPNYSSELNVNALLLGDSALYLCASSLLPGGISYEQYFGPGTRLTVT.

The chain employs TRBV7-3 and TRBJ2-3, with D perhaps matching TRBD1 (5 bases). This CDR3 has 16 residues. The germline V and J ends were trimmed by 2 bases and 1 base, with 13 bases remaining between them. Germline CDR1 is SGHTA and CDR2 is FQGTGA. The CDR3 loop reads CASSLVAGPRTDTQYF. CDR3 nucleotide sequence: TGTGCCAGCAGCTTAGTCGCAGGGCCCCGCACAGATACGCAGTATTTT.

The rearrangement joins TRBV6-5 to TRBJ2-7; 12 bases line up with TRBD1. CDR1 and CDR2 from the germline V gene are MNHEY and SVGAGI. This CDR3 comprises 15 residues. The V segment lost 5 bases and the J segment 6 bases; nucleotides outside the gene matches: 8. Written as DNA, the CDR3 is TGTGCCAGCAGTCTTGGGACAGGGGGCGTCTGCGAGCAGTACTTC. Translating gives CASSLGTGGVCEQYF.

The table lists this clone with a few counts. Other DNA sequences in the same sample also yield this CDR3. The chain's CDR3 is CASSVEENTEAFF. The CDR3 coding sequence is TGTGCCAGCAGTGTGGAGGAGAACACTGAAGCTTTCTTT. The chain employs TRBV6-1 and TRBJ1-1; D is unresolved. The CDR3 is 13 residues long. The V gene lost 4 bases and the J gene lost 1 base, with 7 bases spanning the gap. Germline V gene lookup returns CDR1 MNHNS and CDR2 SASEGT.

The chain carries TRBV5-1 and TRBJ2-7; 9 bases line up with TRBD1. Germline CDR1 reads SGHRS; CDR2 reads YFSETQ. Trimming took 4 bases from V and 4 from J; bases not matched to a gene: 6. The CDR3 consists of 14 residues. CDR3 residues: CASSHRDREYEQYF. For the CDR3, the DNA is TGCGCCAGCAGCCACCGGGACAGGGAGTACGAGCAGTACTTC.

The chain employs TRBV5-4 and TRBJ1-2; no clear D gene. The CDR3 length is 14 residues. Trimming took off 0 bases at V and 0 bases at J, with 6 bases between the two ends. Germline assignment: CDR1 SGHNT and CDR2 YYREEE (reference sequence). CDR3 DNA: TGTGCCAGCAGCTTGGATGGAGCTAACTATGGCTACACCTTC. This encodes CASSLDGANYGYTF.

V gene TRBV12-5 combines with J gene TRBJ2-5; D unclear. Deletions cut 2 bases from V and 5 bases from J, with 9 bases between. CDR3 size: 13 residues. In germline, CDR1 is LGHNT, CDR2 FRNRAP. The CDR3 loop is CASGLILGETQYF. The CDR3 coding sequence is TGTGCTAGTGGTTTGATATTGGGGGAGACCCAGTACTTC.

This CDR3 reads CASSLGGLNTEAFF. The CDR3 DNA is TGCGCCAGCAGCTTGGGGGGTCTGAACACTGAAGCTTTCTTT. The J gene is TRBJ1-1, the V gene TRBV5-1; unclear D gene. The CDR3 spans 14 residues. CDR1 is SGHRS and CDR2 is YFSETQ in the germline V gene. V shed 0 bases and J shed 0 bases, with 6 bases lying between them. The complete variable domain, with remaining parts taken from reference TRBV5-1 and TRBJ1-1, reads KAGVTQTPRYLIKTRGQQVTLSCSPISGHRSVSWYQQTPGQGLQFLFEYFSETQRNKGNFPGRFSGRQFSNSRSEMNVSTLELGDSALYLCASSLGGLNTEAFFGQGTRLTVV.

This clone is classed as large (0.1 to 1%). V gene TRBV5-6 combines with J gene TRBJ1-2; D is possibly TRBD1 (5 bases). The V gene lost 6 bases and the J gene lost 4 bases, with 13 bases spanning the gap. The CDR3 runs 13 residues. CDR1 SGHDT and CDR2 YYEEEE come from the germline V gene. Here the CDR3 reads CASIFSGAYGYTF. CDR3 nucleotides: TGTGCCAGCATCTTTTCCGGGGCCTATGGCTACACCTTC.

This clone came up a few times. The genes are TRBV6-1 and TRBJ2-1; 10 bases line up with TRBD1. This CDR3 is 14 amino acids long. Germline V lookup: CDR1 MNHNS, CDR2 SASEGT. Unmatched junction bases numbered 10, after V lost 7 bases and J lost 10 bases. As DNA, the CDR3 is TGTGCCAGCACGACCGGGACAGGGGTTGGGGAGCAGTTCTTC. It translates to CASTTGTGVGEQFF.

The chain combines TRBV9 with TRBJ2-7, with 8 bases that match TRBD2. J lost 5 bases, V lost 1 base, and 5 bases had no gene match. CDR3 length: 14 residues. Per the germline V gene, CDR1 is SGDLS and CDR2 is YYNGEE. For the CDR3, the DNA is TGTGCCAGCAGCGTACGGGGGGGCCTCGACGAGCAGTACTTC. Translation: CASSVRGGLDEQYF.

The chain employs TRBV7-2 and TRBJ1-4, with 7 bases identical to TRBD1. With V trimmed by 1 base and J by 1 base, 6 bases remained unmatched. Germline CDR1 and CDR2: SGHTA and FQGNSA. The CDR3 extends over 17 amino acids. In DNA, the CDR3 is TGTGCCAGCAGCTTAGTTCGTCAGGGGGGAACTAATGAAAAACTGTTTTTT. It codes for CASSLVRQGGTNEKLFF.

The rearrangement uses TRBV5-5 and TRBJ1-2, with TRBD1 identical over 7 bases. This CDR3 is built from 13 residues. Germline CDR1 is SGHKS and CDR2 is YYEKEE (reference sequence). The junction had 5 bases not matched to a gene; V was cut back by 5 bases and J by 4 bases. CDR3 residues: CASREDRFYGYTF. The CDR3 bases are TGTGCCAGCAGAGAGGACAGGTTCTATGGCTACACCTTC.

J is TRBJ2-7 and V is TRBV29-1, with 10 bases matching TRBD2. The CDR3 extends over 14 amino acids. CDR1 SQVTM and CDR2 ANQGSEA come from the germline V gene. V shed 6 bases and J 2 bases; nucleotides not matched to a gene: 7. The CDR3 sequence is CSVSPSGGTYEQYF. The CDR3 region has the DNA TGCAGCGTGAGTCCTAGCGGGGGCACCTACGAGCAGTACTTC.

In this sample, this clone turned up a few times. The chain employs TRBV29-1 and TRBJ2-7; TRBD1 matches 9 bases. J was trimmed by 3 bases and V by 5 bases; bases with no gene match: 11. CDR1 is SQVTM and CDR2 is ANQGSEA in the germline V gene. This CDR3 is 15 amino acids long. CDR3 DNA sequence: TGCAGCGTTACCGGACAGGGGAGCAATAACTACGAGCAGTACTTC. Translated, it gives CSVTGQGSNNYEQYF.

The genes are TRBV28 and TRBJ1-2; TRBD1 matches 7 bases. Germline V gene data show CDR1 as MDHEN and CDR2 as SYDVKM. V lost 6 bases and J lost 5; bases outside the gene matches: 9. The CDR3 contains 14 residues. In DNA form, the CDR3 reads TGTGCCAGCAGAAACCTCCGACAGGGTTATGGCTACACCTTC. As protein: CASRNLRQGYGYTF.

The chain recombines TRBV10-3 with TRBJ1-2; TRBD1 is a possible D gene (6 bases). CDR1 and CDR2 (germline): ENHRY, SYGVKD. The CDR3 runs to 13 residues. Trimming removed 7 bases at V and 4 bases at J, with 13 bases between. The CDR3 spells CAINVARGYGYTF. In DNA, the CDR3 is TGTGCCATCAATGTGGCCAGGGGCTATGGCTACACCTTC.

This chain's CDR3 is CASSPRRGGYSNQPQHF. CDR3 DNA: TGTGCCAGCTCACCAAGGAGGGGTGGGTATAGCAATCAGCCCCAGCATTTT. The chain is built from TRBV18 and TRBJ1-5, with D perhaps matching TRBD1 (5 bases). The ends were cut back, 2 bases at V and 0 bases at J, with 14 bases in the middle. Looked up from germline, CDR1 is KGHSH and CDR2 is LQKENI. This CDR3 contains 17 residues. Variable domain in full (rest from reference TRBV18 and TRBJ1-5): NAGVMQNPRHLVRRRGQEARLRCSPMKGHSHVYWYRQLPEEGLKFMVYLQKENIIDESGMPKERFSAEFPKEGPSILRIQQVVRGDSAAYFCASSPRRGGYSNQPQHFGDGTRLSIL.

The chain uses TRBV15 and TRBJ1-2; the match to TRBD1 covers 10 bases. The trim removed 4 bases at V and 7 bases at J, leaving 6 bases unmatched. This CDR3 contains 14 residues. Germline loops: CDR1 LNHNV, CDR2 YYDKDF (reference sequence). The CDR3 spells CATSTDRGSGGYTF. The CDR3 DNA reads TGTGCCACCAGCACGGACAGGGGGTCGGGTGGCTACACCTTC.

In this sample, this clone is medium-sized. This chain links TRBV7-9 with TRBJ2-3; the D gene is possibly TRBD1 (6 bases). Trimming removed 7 bases at V and 1 base at J, with 15 bases between. The CDR3 is 15 residues long. Germline V lookup: CDR1 SEHNR, CDR2 FQNEAQ (reference sequence). The CDR3 protein is CASNRANRGTDTQYF. The CDR3, as DNA: TGTGCCAGCAACCGAGCTAACAGGGGCACAGATACGCAGTATTTT.

The rearrangement uses TRBV18 and TRBJ1-4; maybe TRBD1 (5 bases). Per the germline V gene, CDR1 is KGHSH and CDR2 is LQKENI. The length of the CDR3 is 16 residues. Trimming pared 2 bases from V and 6 bases from J, leaving 16 bases between. The CDR3 nucleotides read TGTGCCAGCTCACCAGTTGGTCGTAGGGGAGATGAAAAACTGTTTTTT. This translates into CASSPVGRRGDEKLFF.

This clone was counted between two and nine times. The chain is built from TRBV7-8 and TRBJ1-4; unclear D gene. CDR1 and CDR2 (germline): SGHVS, FQNEAQ. V was trimmed by 5 bases and J by 7 bases, leaving 17 bases between them. This CDR3 contains 15 residues. The chain's CDR3 is CASSPTGGRAEKLFF. The CDR3 DNA reads TGTGCCAGCAGCCCTACCGGAGGGCGGGCTGAAAAACTGTTTTTT.

The table lists this clone with a few counts. The J gene is TRBJ2-5, the V gene TRBV5-1; D unclear. There are 15 residues in the CDR3. Germline CDR1 reads SGHRS; CDR2 reads YFSETQ. V was clipped by 3 bases and J by 6 bases, with 18 bases between them. Written as DNA, the CDR3 is TGCGCCAGCAGCTCCAGGACGGCGGCGAGTCAGACCCAGTACTTC. Translated: CASSSRTAASQTQYF.

The chain employs TRBV2 and TRBJ1-5; maybe TRBD1 (5 bases). Germline V CDR1 and CDR2: SNHLY, FYNNEI. The CDR3 sequence is 14 residues long. V gave up 6 bases and J gave up 5 bases, with 14 bases separating them. CDR3 protein: CASSYLDTDQPQHF. The CDR3 DNA sequence: TGTGCCAGCAGCTACCTGGACACCGATCAGCCCCAGCATTTT.

The chain recombines TRBV11-2 with TRBJ1-3; D is ambiguous. The CDR3 loop spans 13 amino acids. CDR1 and CDR2 (germline): SGHAT, FQNNGV. Deletions cut 2 bases from V and 3 bases from J, with 5 bases between. The chain's CDR3 is CASSLTLGNTIYF. The CDR3 DNA follows: TGTGCCAGCAGCTTAACACTTGGAAACACCATATATTTT. The full variable domain, in which reference TRBV11-2 and TRBJ1-3 provide the parts outside the CDR3, is EAGVAQSPRYKIIEKRQSVAFWCNPISGHATLYWYQQILGQGPKLLIQFQNNGVVDDSQLPKDRFSAERLKGVDSTLKIQPAKLEDSAVYLCASSLTLGNTIYFGEGSWLTVV.

The chain is built from TRBV30 and TRBJ2-1, with 8 bases lining up with TRBD2. The CDR3 sequence is 11 residues long. Germline V gene sequence: CDR1 GTSNPN, CDR2 SVGIG (reference sequence). Trimming took 3 bases from V and 15 from J; bases not matched to a gene: 7. CDR3: CAWSVAGTRFF. As DNA, the CDR3 is TGTGCCTGGAGCGTAGCGGGGACCCGGTTCTTC.

This chain joins TRBV29-1 and TRBJ2-1; TRBD2 agrees at 9 bases. V was pared by 6 bases and J by 8 bases, with 8 bases of the junction left unmatched. The CDR3 consists of 13 residues. The germline V gene encodes CDR1 SQVTM and CDR2 ANQGSEA. The CDR3 region is CSVIAGEGYEQFF. The CDR3 bases are TGCAGCGTGATAGCGGGGGAAGGCTATGAGCAGTTCTTC.

J is TRBJ2-3 and V is TRBV28; 7 nucleotides line up with TRBD2. The V gene end was trimmed by 5 bases and the J gene end by 2 bases; junction bases not matched to a gene: 10. Germline lookup yields CDR1 MDHEN and CDR2 SYDVKM. The CDR3 length is 16 residues. CDR3 loop: CASSRPTGLPTDTQYF. The CDR3 coding sequence is TGTGCCAGCAGTCGACCCACGGGACTACCCACAGATACGCAGTATTTT.

The chain employs TRBV7-2 and TRBJ1-4; TRBD1 agrees at 8 bases. The CDR3 sequence is 14 residues long. V shed 3 bases, J shed 7 bases, and the junction held 4 bases outside the gene matches. From germline, CDR1 is SGHTA and CDR2 FQGNSA. CDR3 sequence: CASSFQGAGEKLFF. The CDR3 DNA follows: TGTGCCAGCAGCTTCCAGGGGGCGGGTGAAAAACTGTTTTTT.